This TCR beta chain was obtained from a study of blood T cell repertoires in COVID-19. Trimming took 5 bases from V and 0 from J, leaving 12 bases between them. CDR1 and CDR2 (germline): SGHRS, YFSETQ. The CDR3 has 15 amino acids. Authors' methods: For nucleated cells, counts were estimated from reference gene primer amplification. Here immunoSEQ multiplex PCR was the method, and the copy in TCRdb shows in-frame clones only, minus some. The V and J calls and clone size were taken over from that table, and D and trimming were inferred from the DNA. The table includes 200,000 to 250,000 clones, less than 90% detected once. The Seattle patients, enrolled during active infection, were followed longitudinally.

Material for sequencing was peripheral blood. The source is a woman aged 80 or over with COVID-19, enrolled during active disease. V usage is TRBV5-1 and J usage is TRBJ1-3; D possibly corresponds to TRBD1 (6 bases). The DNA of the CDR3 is TGCGCCAGCAGTCCAGGACAGCTCTCTGGAAACACCATATATTTT. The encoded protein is CASSPGQLSGNTIYF.